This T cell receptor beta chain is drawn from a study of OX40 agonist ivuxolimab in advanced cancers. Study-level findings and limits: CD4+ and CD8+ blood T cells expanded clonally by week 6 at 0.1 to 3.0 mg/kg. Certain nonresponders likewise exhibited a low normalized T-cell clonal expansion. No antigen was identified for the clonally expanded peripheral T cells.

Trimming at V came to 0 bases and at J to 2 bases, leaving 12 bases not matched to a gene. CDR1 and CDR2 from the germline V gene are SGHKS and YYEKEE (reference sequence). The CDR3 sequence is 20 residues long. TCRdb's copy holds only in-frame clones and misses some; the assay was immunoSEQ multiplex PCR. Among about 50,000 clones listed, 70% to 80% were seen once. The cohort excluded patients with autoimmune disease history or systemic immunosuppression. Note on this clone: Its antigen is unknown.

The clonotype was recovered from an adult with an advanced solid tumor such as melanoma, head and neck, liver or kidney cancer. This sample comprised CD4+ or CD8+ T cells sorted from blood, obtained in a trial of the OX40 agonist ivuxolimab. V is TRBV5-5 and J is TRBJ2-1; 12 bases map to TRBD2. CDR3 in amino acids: CASSLEGLAGGSKTYNEQFF. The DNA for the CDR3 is TGTGCCAGCAGCTTGGAGGGCCTAGCGGGAGGGTCCAAAACCTACAATGAGCAGTTCTTC.